The rows below give T cell receptor beta chains drawn from one sample of a study of blood T cell repertoires in COVID-19. Method: immunoSEQ multiplex PCR; TCRdb's copy keeps in-frame clones and lacks some. The table records about 120,000 clones, around 84% of them present only once. What was sequenced was peripheral blood. All receptors come from a human donor in a cohort sampled during active COVID-19. Both conserved end residues are part of each CDR3. A D gene is named only where the DNA matches it firmly. Clone size is not always given. Where it is, it says once, few, many or a class for expanded clones.

NA	TRBD1	TRBV5-1	15	TRBJ1-2	CASSITGALIYGYTF	TGCGCCAGCAGCATAACAGGGGCGCTTATCTATGGCTACACCTTC
NA	TRBD1	TRBV6-4	17	TRBJ1-5	CASSEGSQGAGNQPQHF	TGTGCCAGCAGTGAGGGGTCCCAGGGGGCAGGCAATCAGCCCCAGCATTTT
NA	NA	TRBV3-1/TRBV3-2	11	TRBJ2-7	CASSLQYEQYF	TGTGCCAGCAGCCTACAGTACGAGCAGTACTTC
NA	NA	TRBV7-2	17	TRBJ1-3	CASSLGVGGRSGNTIYF	TGTGCCAGCAGCTTAGGGGTAGGGGGACGCTCTGGAAACACCATATATTTT
NA	NA	TRBV21-1	15	TRBJ2-1	CASIPRQGHQREQFF	TGTGCCAGCATCCCCCGCCAGGGACATCAGCGTGAGCAGTTCTTC
NA	NA	TRBV6-1	14	TRBJ1-2	CASSEAKSYYGYTF	TGTGCCAGCAGTGAGGCCAAATCTTACTATGGCTACACCTTC
NA	TRBD2	TRBV7-2	18	TRBJ2-2	CASSFRRTSGGATGELFF	TGTGCCAGCAGCTTTCGGAGGACTAGCGGGGGGGCCACCGGGGAGCTGTTTTTT
NA	TRBD1	TRBV27	16	TRBJ1-1	CASSPAHRTGGTEAFF	TGTGCCAGCAGTCCCGCACACCGGACAGGGGGCACTGAAGCTTTCTTT
NA	TRBD1	TRBV29-1	17	TRBJ2-2	CSVEGMGQGARIGELFF	TGCAGCGTTGAAGGGATGGGACAGGGGGCGAGGATCGGGGAGCTGTTTTTT
NA	NA	TRBV28	13	TRBJ1-4	CASLRDKREKLFF	TGTGCCAGCCTCCGGGACAAGAGAGAAAAACTGTTTTTT
NA	TRBD1	TRBV28	14	TRBJ1-2	CASSLGQGGYGYTF	TGTGCCAGCAGTCTTGGACAGGGGGGCTATGGCTACACCTTC
NA	TRBD1	TRBV29-1	14	TRBJ2-7	CSVTGQGNSYEQYF	TGCAGCGTTACCGGACAGGGCAACTCCTACGAGCAGTACTTC
NA	TRBD1	TRBV6-4	16	TRBJ2-7	CASITRKTGCVVEQYF	TGTGCCAGCATCACCCGGAAGACAGGGTGTGTTGTCGAGCAGTACTTC
NA	TRBD2	TRBV27	15	TRBJ2-1	CASNLAGLSYNEQFF	TGTGCCAGCAACTTAGCGGGGCTGTCCTACAATGAGCAGTTCTTC
NA	NA	TRBV5-5	15	TRBJ1-3	CASGGAGSSGNTIYF	TGTGCCAGCGGAGGGGCAGGCAGCTCTGGAAACACCATATATTTT
few	NA	TRBV9	16	TRBJ2-3	CASSVGVAVGTDTQYF	TGTGCCAGCAGCGTAGGGGTAGCGGTGGGCACAGATACGCAGTATTTT
few	TRBD1	TRBV2	15	TRBJ2-1	CASSPGQGAGNEQFF	TGTGCCAGCAGCCCGGGACAGGGGGCTGGGAATGAGCAGTTCTTC
few	NA	TRBV4-1	19	TRBJ2-4	CASSQDPSLAGLAKNIQYF	TGCGCCAGCAGCCAAGATCCCTCCCTGGCAGGACTAGCCAAAAACATTCAGTACTTC
NA	TRBD2	TRBV9	16	TRBJ2-3	CASSAASGGLTDTQYF	TGTGCCAGCAGCGCCGCTAGCGGGGGACTCACAGATACGCAGTATTTT
NA	TRBD2	TRBV7-2	16	TRBJ2-1	CASSLGGGASYNEQFF	TGTGCCAGCAGCTTAGGCGGGGGGGCATCCTACAATGAGCAGTTCTTC
NA	TRBD1	TRBV19	17	TRBJ1-4	CATVGRGPGSANEKLFF	TGTGCCACGGTGGGCAGGGGGCCTGGATCAGCTAATGAAAAACTGTTTTTT
NA	TRBD1	TRBV5-1	14	TRBJ1-3	CASSKQGAGNTIYF	TGCGCCAGCAGCAAACAGGGGGCTGGAAACACCATATATTTT
NA	NA	TRBV11-2	14	TRBJ2-7	CASSFYSGRNEQYF	TGTGCCAGCAGCTTTTACTCAGGGCGGAACGAGCAGTACTTC
once	NA	TRBV7-9	13	TRBJ1-1	CASSLSGNTEAFF	TGTGCCAGCAGCTTGTCAGGGAACACTGAAGCTTTCTTT
NA	NA	TRBV6-6	13	TRBJ1-3	CASSSGAGNTIYF	TGTGCCAGCAGTTCAGGGGCTGGAAACACCATATATTTT
NA	NA	TRBV6-1	14	TRBJ1-1	CASSEVREFTEAFF	TGTGCCAGCAGTGAAGTGAGAGAGTTCACTGAAGCTTTCTTT
NA	TRBD2	TRBV5-4	13	TRBJ2-1	CASSLGTSGGQFF	TGTGCCAGCAGCCTGGGGACTAGCGGGGGGCAGTTCTTC
once	TRBD1	TRBV7-3	13	TRBJ2-3	CASSRQGLDTQYF	TGTGCCAGCAGCAGACAGGGTTTAGATACGCAGTATTTT
NA	NA	TRBV24-1	13	TRBJ2-5	CATSDAGRETQYF	TGTGCCACCAGTGACGCGGGACGAGAGACCCAGTACTTC
NA	TRBD2	TRBV4-1	18	TRBJ2-3	CASSPWVGAGGMTDTQYF	TGCGCCAGCAGCCCCTGGGTTGGAGCGGGGGGTATGACAGATACGCAGTATTTT
NA	NA	TRBV7-2	17	TRBJ1-6	CASSLAQAGGHNSPLHF	TGTGCCAGCAGCTTAGCCCAGGCGGGGGGTCATAATTCACCCCTCCACTTT
NA	NA	TRBV11-2	16	TRBJ2-3	CASSLVGSRSTDTQYF	TGTGCCAGCAGCTTAGTGGGGAGCCGCAGCACAGATACGCAGTATTTT
few	TRBD1	TRBV5-1	16	TRBJ1-6	CASSLGLGQGNSPLHF	TGCGCCAGCAGCTTGGGGTTGGGACAGGGAAATTCACCCCTCCACTTT
NA	NA	TRBV4-3	15	TRBJ1-3	CASSQDRKPRDTIYF	TGCGCCAGCAGCCAAGATCGAAAACCCCGGGACACCATATATTTT
NA	TRBD1	TRBV6-5	15	TRBJ1-5	CASSQYGTENQPQHF	TGTGCCAGCAGTCAATACGGGACAGAAAATCAGCCCCAGCATTTT
once	NA	TRBV25-1	15	TRBJ2-1	CASRGPLAGRNEQFF	TGTGCCAGCAGGGGGCCACTAGCAGGGCGAAATGAGCAGTTCTTC
NA	NA	TRBV15	13	TRBJ2-1	CATSGQGGLPRFF	TGTGCCACCAGCGGCCAAGGCGGACTGCCGCGGTTCTTC
NA	TRBD2	TRBV4-3	16	TRBJ2-1	CASSQDTGTRSNEQFF	TGCGCCAGCAGCCAAGATACCGGGACTAGGAGTAATGAGCAGTTCTTC
NA	TRBD1	TRBV28	17	TRBJ1-5	CASSTPPGQTFNQPQHF	TGTGCCAGCAGTACCCCCCCGGGACAGACCTTCAATCAGCCCCAGCATTTT
NA	TRBD1	TRBV18	14	TRBJ1-1	CASSPRGTGVEAFF	TGTGCCAGCTCACCAAGGGGGACAGGGGTTGAAGCTTTCTTT
few	TRBD1	TRBV12-3/TRBV12-4	13	TRBJ1-1	CASSSSDRGVAFF	TGTGCCAGCAGTTCTTCCGACAGGGGCGTAGCTTTCTTT
NA	NA	TRBV5-4	12	TRBJ2-1	CASSRQEVEQFF	TGTGCCAGCAGCAGACAGGAAGTTGAGCAGTTCTTC
once	NA	TRBV7-2	14	TRBJ1-1	CASSLGGGYTEAFF	TGTGCCAGCAGCTTAGGGGGGGGTTACACTGAAGCTTTCTTT
NA	TRBD2	TRBV12-5	17	TRBJ2-1	CASGLVGNSGGLNEQFF	TGTGCTAGTGGTTTGGTAGGGAATAGCGGGGGCCTCAATGAGCAGTTCTTC
once	NA	TRBV29-1	10	TRBJ1-1	CSVRNTEAFF	TGCAGCGTTCGGAACACTGAAGCTTTCTTT